Following are 20 T cell receptor beta chains from one sample sequenced in a study of beta chain features in type 1 diabetes. Sequenced material consisted of expressed TCRB transcripts (all of the isolated RNA was reverse transcribed). TCRdb's table, derived via immunoSEQ multiplex PCR, lists solely in-frame clones and lacks some. The data contain 900,000 or so clones, under 20% of them singletons. Material for sequencing was naive CD4+ T cells from blood. The receptors were gathered from a young woman in good health.

The V gene is TRBV28, the J gene TRBJ2-7; D is possibly TRBD1 or TRBD2 (5 bases each). Germline V lookup: CDR1 MDHEN, CDR2 SYDVKM. The V end lost 6 bases, the J end lost 2 bases, and 11 bases lay between the germline ends. This CDR3 contains 13 residues. CDR3 loop: CASRVGTAYEQYF. The CDR3, as DNA: TGTGCCAGCAGGGTCGGGACGGCCTACGAGCAGTACTTC.

The V and J genes are TRBV4-2 and TRBJ2-1; weak D call: TRBD1 (5 bases). The CDR3 runs 14 residues. Germline CDR1 LGHNA, CDR2 YNFKEQ. Trimming stripped 0 bases from V and 9 bases from J, with 12 bases between. The CDR3 is CASSQDGAASEQFF. CDR3 nucleotide sequence: TGTGCCAGCAGCCAAGATGGGGCCGCGAGTGAGCAGTTCTTC.

This chain links TRBV18 with TRBJ2-7, with TRBD2 matching 13 bases. Germline-derived CDR1 and CDR2 are KGHSH and LQKENI. The junction had 5 bases not matched to a gene; V was cut back by 3 bases and J by 9 bases. The CDR3 runs to 14 residues. The CDR3 DNA reads as TGTGCCAGCTCACCTACTAGCGGGAGGGCCGTGCAGTACTTC. Encoded protein: CASSPTSGRAVQYF.

The sample holds a few counts of this clone. The rearrangement links TRBV27 to TRBJ1-4; 7 bases align to TRBD1. The CDR3 is 15 residues long. Germline V gene lookup returns CDR1 MNHEY and CDR2 SMNVEV (reference sequence). V trimming: 0 bases; J trimming: 7 bases; junction bases outside the gene matches: 5. Here the CDR3 reads CASSLSRGLSEKLFF. CDR3 DNA: TGTGCCAGCAGTTTATCTAGGGGGCTTAGTGAAAAACTGTTTTTT.

This chain uses TRBV19 with TRBJ2-7; D might be TRBD1 (7 bases). Between the trimmed V and J ends, which lost 4 bases and 4 bases, there was a span of 14 bases. CDR1 LNHDA and CDR2 SQIVND come from the germline V gene (reference sequence). This CDR3 is 14 amino acids long. The CDR3 protein is CASSTRGTAYEQYF. In DNA, the CDR3 is TGTGCCAGTAGTACGCGCGGGACAGCTTACGAGCAGTACTTC.

The V gene is TRBV7-3, the J gene TRBJ1-1; D gene uncertain. The CDR3 spans 14 residues. Between the trimmed V and J ends, which lost 3 bases and 3 bases, there was a span of 11 bases. Germline-derived CDR1 and CDR2 are SGHTA and FQGTGA. The CDR3 spells CASSFQSVDTEAFF. CDR3 DNA sequence: TGTGCCAGCAGCTTCCAATCAGTGGACACTGAAGCTTTCTTT.

The J gene is TRBJ2-7, the V gene TRBV27; maybe TRBD1 (6 bases). CDR3 length: 13 residues. Germline assignment: CDR1 MNHEY and CDR2 SMNVEV (reference sequence). V shed 5 bases and J shed 8 bases, with 16 bases lying between them. CDR3 loop: CASSPDRLGKQYF. CDR3 coding DNA: TGTGCCAGCAGTCCTGACAGGCTGGGGAAGCAGTACTTC.

This clone showed up just a few times. The V and J genes are TRBV7-6 and TRBJ2-1; D tentatively reads TRBD1 or TRBD2 (5 bases each). Trimming shortened V by 1 base and J by 7 bases, and 17 bases separated the two germline ends. From germline, CDR1 is SGHVS and CDR2 FNYEAQ. The CDR3 has 16 amino acids. The CDR3, as DNA: TGTGCCAGCAGCTTAGGTGATTGGGGGAGAGGTAATGAGCAGTTCTTC. This sequence encodes CASSLGDWGRGNEQFF.

This clone was seen only a few times. The chain links TRBV19 to TRBJ1-5; the match to TRBD1 covers 7 bases. Germline assignment: CDR1 LNHDA and CDR2 SQIVND (reference sequence). The ends lost 8 bases at V and 4 bases at J; junction bases unmatched: 8. This CDR3 is built from 14 residues. The CDR3 DNA sequence: TGTGCCAGTCACCGGGACAGATCAAATCAGCCCCAGCATTTT. Translation: CASHRDRSNQPQHF.

This clone was seen only a few times. This chain joins TRBV18 and TRBJ2-1; 14 bases are a match to TRBD2. This CDR3 region has 17 residues. V trimming: 1 base; J trimming: 8 bases; junction bases outside the gene matches: 7. Germline values: CDR1 KGHSH, CDR2 LQKENI. As DNA, the CDR3 is TGTGCCAGCTCACCACGGCCGGGGACTAGCGGGAGAGATGAGCAGTTCTTC. Translation gives CASSPRPGTSGRDEQFF.

The V and J genes are TRBV15 and TRBJ2-7; TRBD2 aligns across 13 bases. V dropped 3 bases and J dropped 2; count of bases not matched to a gene: 1. The CDR3 has 15 amino acids. Germline loops: CDR1 LNHNV, CDR2 YYDKDF (reference sequence). The CDR3 nucleotides are TGTGCCACCAGCAGGGGACTAGCGGGAACCTACGAGCAGTACTTC. Protein sequence: CATSRGLAGTYEQYF.

In this sample, this clone turned up a few times. The chain combines TRBV28 with TRBJ1-5; D unresolved. Germline V gene lookup returns CDR1 MDHEN and CDR2 SYDVKM. V was clipped by 6 bases and J by 5 bases, with 8 bases between them. The CDR3 is made up of 12 amino acids. CDR3: CASRERYQPQHF. The CDR3 DNA sequence: TGTGCCAGCAGGGAGAGGTATCAGCCCCAGCATTTT.

The rearrangement links TRBV23-1 to TRBJ1-5, with D maybe TRBD1 (5 bases). TRBV23-1 is an ORF; its function is uncertain. The V end was cut by 0 bases, the J end by 3 bases, with 18 bases between. The CDR3 runs 18 residues. CDR3 region: CASSQSVVYGGFNQPQHF. CDR3 nucleotides: TGCGCCAGCAGTCAATCGGTCGTTTACGGGGGATTCAATCAGCCCCAGCATTTT.

For this clone: Additional DNA sequences in this sample encode the identical CDR3. The chain has TRBV7-2 and TRBJ2-3; TRBD2 aligns across 8 bases. The CDR3 runs to 15 residues. Trimming removed 3 bases from V and 0 bases from J; junction bases left unmatched: 2. Germline V gene lookup returns CDR1 SGHTA and CDR2 FQGNSA. The CDR3 here is CASSFSGTSTDTQYF. The CDR3 DNA is TGTGCCAGCAGCTTTAGCGGGACCAGCACAGATACGCAGTATTTT.

CDR3 in DNA: TGTGCCAGCACCCCGCCCCTTGACAGGCAGTCTTCCTACGAGCAGTACTTC. Encoded protein: CASTPPLDRQSSYEQYF. The genes are TRBV28 and TRBJ2-7, with D maybe TRBD1 (6 bases). Trimming removed 7 bases from V and 1 base from J, with 23 bases in between. The CDR3 has 17 residues. Per germline, CDR1 MDHEN and CDR2 SYDVKM.

This clone showed up just a few times. The sample has other DNA sequences that encode this CDR3 too. The rearrangement uses TRBV6-5 and TRBJ2-7, with D possibly being TRBD1 or TRBD2 (5 bases each). Germline V gene data show CDR1 as MNHEY and CDR2 as SVGAGI. This CDR3 spans 15 amino acids. V lost 3 bases to trimming and J lost 0 bases, with 12 bases between them. The CDR3 is CASSYLAGSSYEQYF. The CDR3 coding sequence is TGTGCCAGCAGTTATCTGGCAGGGAGCTCCTACGAGCAGTACTTC.

This clone was seen more than once but under ten times. The rearrangement links TRBV28 to TRBJ1-1; possibly TRBD1 for D (5 bases). The CDR3 runs 14 residues. The germline V and J ends were trimmed by 5 bases and 2 bases, with 12 bases remaining between them. Germline V lookup: CDR1 MDHEN, CDR2 SYDVKM. The CDR3 nucleotides read TGTGCCAGCAGTCAGGGAGGGGTTAACACTGAAGCTTTCTTT. It yields the protein CASSQGGVNTEAFF.

This clone was picked up a small number of times. The rearrangement uses TRBV29-1 and TRBJ2-1; D may be TRBD2 (6 bases). Germline lookup yields CDR1 SQVTM and CDR2 ANQGSEA. Trimming pared 7 bases from V and 5 bases from J, leaving 12 bases between. CDR3 size: 12 residues. The DNA for the CDR3 is TGCAGCGGACGGGGGTATAACAATGAGCAGTTCTTC. Translation: CSGRGYNNEQFF.

This clone was recorded a few times. This chain links TRBV11-1 with TRBJ1-2, with 8 bases identical to TRBD1. CDR1 SGHAT and CDR2 FQDESV come from the germline V gene (reference sequence). CDR3 length: 15 residues. The V gene end was trimmed by 5 bases and the J gene end by 3 bases; junction bases not matched to a gene: 8. Here the CDR3 DNA reads TGTGCCAGCAGCCCCGGGACAGGAGGGGACTATGGCTACACCTTC. Protein: CASSPGTGGDYGYTF.

This clone was seen a few times. The chain joins TRBV7-9 to TRBJ1-2, with 8 bases identical to TRBD1. Looked up from germline, CDR1 is SEHNR and CDR2 is FQNEAQ (reference sequence). The CDR3 totals 17 residues. V shed 5 bases, J shed 1 base, and the junction held 12 bases outside the gene matches. CDR3 in DNA: TGTGCCAGCAGCACCGGACAGGGTGCGTGGGTTAACTATGGCTACACCTTC. Protein product: CASSTGQGAWVNYGYTF.